The present TCR beta chain was sequenced within a study of T cell responses to AZD1222 COVID-19 vaccine (dated by TCRdb to the early 2020s). Turning to the overall study: AZD1222 recipients whose second dose came at about 4 weeks and those whose second dose came at about 12 weeks were combined into one group, since spike-specific TCR depth and breadth did not differ between the two schedules. TCR sequencing covered 233 trial participants: 207 given two doses of AZD1222 and approximately 26 given two doses of MenACWY control vaccine. Trial participants were enrolled by age into 18-55, 56-69 and 70-plus year subgroups, with 148, 28 and 57 TCR-sequenced participants respectively. General study outcomes and caveats: Conclusions about previously exposed vaccinees are limited because only five to seven AZD1222 recipients were SARS-CoV-2 seropositive at baseline. Vaccine-associated CD4 TCRs spanned the whole spike protein, with dominant responses in regions 160-218 and 743-854. Because no day 14 peak-response samples were available, the repertoires could be characterized only after the peak T cell response. Reportedly, almost half of the unique spike-specific TCRs recognized epitopes lying outside the regions that are mutated in the B.1.351 and B.1.1.7 variants. Most participants were white British and females outnumbered males, and the authors suggested that clonal diversity may have been underestimated. After two AZD1222 doses, both the breadth and the depth of spike-specific TCRs were significantly higher than at day 0 and than in MenACWY recipients. In the small 56-69-year group, the increase in depth fell short of significance, most likely because of low power.

A word on this clone: Its antigen is still unknown. There are no base qualities to consult, and no much larger clone falls within one base.

V was cut back by 1 base and J by 2 bases, leaving a gap of 5 bases between them. CDR1 and CDR2, per the germline V gene (reference sequence), are GTSNPN and SVGIG. Measured from the cysteine to the phenylalanine, the CDR3 is 12 residues long. Only the CDR3 DNA is retained, 36 bases long and in frame from the first base. In the paper's terms, the time point label means: baseline before first vaccination. The vaccinee samples were drawn from two UK trials, COV001 and COV002, one of which was a single-blind randomized controlled phase 2/3 trial testing AZD1222 (ChAdOx1 nCoV-19) in healthy adults. Trial participant PBMC samples were collected at day 0 and day 28 after the second dose for TCRbeta chain sequencing. The CDR3 regions of human TCRbeta chains were analyzed by immunosequencing. For the original study's pipeline: TCRs in the repertoires were matched against a reference library of SARS-CoV-2-specific TCRs that had been generated with the MIRA antigen-specificity platform. Breadth meant the fraction of unique TCRs that were SARS-CoV-2-associated, whereas depth meant the fraction of total T cells that were SARS-CoV-2-associated. Using the MIRA data, each spike-specific TCR was mapped to the spike region that the TCR reacts to and placed in a CD4 or CD8 class. Log10-transformed breadth and depth values were compared by one-way ANOVA with Sidak's multiple comparisons tests. TCRdb took this table from immuneACCESS and kept in-frame rearrangements with V and J called. Such tables lack part of the clones; where checked against another copy, unresolved V genes explain under half of the gap, and the rest is unexplained. For V, J and clone size, that table is used; D and trimming come from the DNA. This sample comprises some 120,000 clones, about 90% of them detected only once. The ten largest clones represent roughly 1.4% of the sample.

The chain was built from TRBV30 and TRBJ1-2; the D gene is unclear. The clonotype comes from an adult in good health. Specimen: peripheral blood, collected on day 0 of AZD1222 vaccination. CDR3 region: CAWSGGNYGYTF. Read as DNA, the sequence is TGTGCCTGGAGTGGAGGGAACTATGGCTACACCTTC.